Described below is a single T cell receptor (beta chain) sequence and its context. The data were obtained in a study of blood T cell repertoires in COVID-19. Study at large: Donors in the United States, Italy and Spain gave samples during acute or convalescent COVID-19.

V was shortened by 4 bases and J by 3 bases, with 12 bases between the two germline ends. This CDR3 comprises 14 residues. Germline-derived CDR1 and CDR2 are LGHDT and YNNKEL (reference sequence). Clones were read by immunoSEQ multiplex PCR, and TCRdb kept only the in-frame ones, dropping some. This sample has 60,000 to 65,000 clones, with about 70% found just once. The clonotype originates from a human donor in a cohort sampled during active COVID-19. The sequencing sample was made of peripheral blood. This chain connects TRBV3-1 (or the pseudogene TRBV3-2) to TRBJ2-5, with a tentative D call TRBD2 (5 bases). CDR3 nucleotide sequence: TGTGCCAGCAGCCCCCTCATCGGGGAAGAGACCCAGTACTTC. Translated: CASSPLIGEETQYF.